This T cell receptor (beta chain) was sequenced for a study of blood T cell repertoires in COVID-19. Whole-study context: Samples of COVID-19 (acute and convalescent) were obtained from the United States, Italy and Spain. The cDNA or gDNA used as material had been derived from T cells, B-cell-depleted T cells, or PBMCs.

Measured with immunoSEQ multiplex PCR; TCRdb has only the in-frame clones, and not every one. The sample holds about 140,000 clones, 70% to 80% seen once. The V gene end was trimmed by 2 bases and the J gene end by 1 base; junction bases not matched to a gene: 4. The CDR3 extends over 15 amino acids. The sample taken for sequencing was peripheral blood. V usage is TRBV23-1 and J usage is TRBJ1-1, with 7 bases aligning to TRBD1. TRBV23-1 is known as an ORF, though its function is uncertain. The TCR sequence derives from a woman aged 50 to 60 with active or convalescent COVID-19. CDR3 sequence reads: CASSQRRQGNTEAFF. Written as DNA, the CDR3 is TGCGCCAGCAGTCAACGACGACAGGGGAACACTGAAGCTTTCTTT.